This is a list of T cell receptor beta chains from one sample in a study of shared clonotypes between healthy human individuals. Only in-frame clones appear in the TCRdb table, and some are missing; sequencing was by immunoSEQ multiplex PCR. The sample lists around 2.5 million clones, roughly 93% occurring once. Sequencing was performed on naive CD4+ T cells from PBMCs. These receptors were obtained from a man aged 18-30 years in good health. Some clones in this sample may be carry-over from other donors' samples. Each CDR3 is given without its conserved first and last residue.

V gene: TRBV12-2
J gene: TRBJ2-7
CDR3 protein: ASRLAASTGGKKEYEQY

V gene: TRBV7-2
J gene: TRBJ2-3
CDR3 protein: ASSFDRATDTQY

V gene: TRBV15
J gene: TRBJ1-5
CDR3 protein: ATSRASGVRQPQH

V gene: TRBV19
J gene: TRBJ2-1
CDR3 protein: ASSTDRGHEQF

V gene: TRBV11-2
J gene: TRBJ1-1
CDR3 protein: ASSKTGLTEAF

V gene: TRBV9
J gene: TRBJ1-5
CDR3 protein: ASSLTGFQPQH

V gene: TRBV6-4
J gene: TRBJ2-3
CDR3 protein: ASSDSHGEGETQY

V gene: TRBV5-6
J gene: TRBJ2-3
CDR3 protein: ASSPLAGGAPSTDTQY

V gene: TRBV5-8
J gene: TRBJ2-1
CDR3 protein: ASSLFEGIGVRNEQF

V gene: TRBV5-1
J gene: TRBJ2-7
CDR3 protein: ASSSRARPYEQY

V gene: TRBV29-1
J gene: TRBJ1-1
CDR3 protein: SVFRVNTEAF